This entry describes one T cell receptor beta chain. This entry comes from a study of blood T cell repertoires in COVID-19. Study-wide background: Samples of COVID-19 (acute and convalescent) were obtained from the United States, Italy and Spain.

With V trimmed by 3 bases and J by 3 bases, 5 bases remained unmatched. The CDR3 covers 17 residues. Germline V CDR1 and CDR2: KGHSH, LQKENI. Profiling relied on immunoSEQ multiplex PCR, and the TCRdb table lists in-frame clones only, not all of them. The sample includes 35,000 to 50,000 clones, around nine tenths of them seen just once. V usage is TRBV18 and J usage is TRBJ1-4, with 12 bases identical to TRBD1. The receptor comes from a man aged 60 to 75 with acute or convalescent COVID-19. The sequenced sample consisted of peripheral blood. CDR3 in DNA: TGTGCCAGCTCACCTCCGGGACAGGGGGCGTCTAATGAAAAACTGTTTTTT. It yields the protein CASSPPGQGASNEKLFF.